The 28 T cell receptor beta chains in this list originate from one sample, sequenced in a study of T cell responses to AZD1222 COVID-19 vaccine. Here immunoSEQ multiplex PCR was the method, and the copy in TCRdb shows in-frame clones only, minus some. The sample lists some 56,000 clones; roughly nine tenths were seen once. This specimen was peripheral blood, taken 28 days after the second AZD1222 dose. These receptors were taken from an adult who received the AZD1222 COVID-19 vaccine.

The chain is built from TRBV11-2 and TRBJ2-3; 7 nucleotides line up with TRBD1. Germline V gene lookup returns CDR1 SGHAT and CDR2 FQNNGV. Trimming took 5 bases from V and 1 from J; bases not matched to a gene: 6. CDR3 size: 15 residues. The CDR3 sequence is CASSINTGGTDTQYF. The CDR3 DNA sequence: TGTGCCAGCAGCATAAATACAGGGGGCACAGATACGCAGTATTTT.

The V gene is TRBV5-4, the J gene TRBJ2-3; the D gene could be TRBD1 or TRBD2 (5 bases each). CDR3 length: 13 residues. The germline V and J ends were trimmed by 3 bases and 6 bases, with 11 bases remaining between them. Germline V CDR1 and CDR2: SGHNT, YYREEE (reference sequence). Here the CDR3 reads CASSSGTLDTQYF. CDR3 nucleotides: TGTGCCAGCAGCTCAGGGACCCTCGATACGCAGTATTTT.

The CDR3 nucleotides are TGTGCCAGCAGCGGGGGACAGGCGTTCGACTCCTACGAGCAGTACTTC. The encoded protein is CASSGGQAFDSYEQYF. The rearrangement links TRBV7-8 to TRBJ2-7; 8 bases are a match to TRBD1. V trimming: 5 bases; J trimming: 0 bases; junction bases outside the gene matches: 9. Germline V gene data show CDR1 as SGHVS and CDR2 as FQNEAQ. The CDR3 totals 16 residues.

The chain recombines TRBV2 with TRBJ2-7; D gene unclear. The ends were cut back, 3 bases at V and 3 bases at J, with 21 bases in the middle. Per germline, CDR1 SNHLY and CDR2 FYNNEI. The CDR3 loop spans 17 amino acids. The CDR3 reads CASSDPRSRSDLYEQYF. CDR3 DNA sequence: TGTGCCAGCAGTGATCCCAGGTCCCGCAGCGACCTCTACGAGCAGTACTTC. The full variable domain, completed using reference TRBV2 and TRBJ2-7, is EPEVTQTPSHQVTQMGQEVILRCVPISNHLYFYWYRQILGQKVEFLVSFYNNEISEKSEIFDDQFSVERPDGSNFTLKIRSTKLEDSAMYFCASSDPRSRSDLYEQYFGPGTRLTVT.

This clone was counted between two and nine times. The chain links TRBV7-2 to TRBJ1-1; 7 bases map to TRBD1. The CDR3 runs 15 residues. V gave up 3 bases and J gave up 0 bases; unmatched junction bases: 4. Looked up from germline, CDR1 is SGHTA and CDR2 is FQGNSA. The CDR3 coding sequence is TGTGCCAGCAGCTTGACAGGGTTCGTGAACACTGAAGCTTTCTTT. Translation: CASSLTGFVNTEAFF. Full variable domain (missing parts from reference TRBV7-2 and TRBJ1-1): GAGVSQSPSNKVTEKGKDVELRCDPISGHTALYWYRQSLGQGLEFLIYFQGNSAPDKSGLPSDRFSAERTGGSVSTLTIQRTQQEDSAVYLCASSLTGFVNTEAFFGQGTRLTVV.

This rearrangement joins TRBV10-1 to TRBJ2-7; D not certain. The length of the CDR3 is 13 residues. V lost 5 bases, J lost 3 bases, and 11 bases lay in between. CDR1 is WNHNN, CDR2 SYGVQD, per germline (reference sequence). For the CDR3, the DNA is TGCGCCAGCAGTCAGGCCCCAAACTACGAGCAGTACTTC. Its translation: CASSQAPNYEQYF.

This chain connects TRBV19 to TRBJ1-6; D is perhaps TRBD1 (5 bases). The V gene lost 8 bases and the J gene lost 16 bases, with 27 bases spanning the gap. The CDR3 consists of 15 residues. Germline CDR1 reads LNHDA; CDR2 reads SQIVND (reference sequence). Written as DNA, the CDR3 is TGTGCCAGTGGGCGTTATCAGGGCGGCCAGTCATCTCTCCACTTT. Translating gives CASGRYQGGQSSLHF. The full variable domain, with the rest looked up from reference TRBV19 and TRBJ1-6, is DGGITQSPKYLFRKEGQNVTLSCEQNLNHDAMYWYRQDPGQGLRLIYYSQIVNDFQKGDIAEGYSVSREKKESFPLTVTSAQKNPTAFYLCASGRYQGGQSSLHFGNGTRLTVT.

The V and J genes are TRBV5-1 and TRBJ2-3; D possibly matches TRBD1 or TRBD2 (5 bases each). The CDR3 contains 14 residues. V was cut by 0 bases and J by 3 bases, with 8 bases left in between. CDR1 is SGHRS and CDR2 is YFSETQ in the germline V gene. The chain's CDR3 is CASSLVGVTDTQYF. CDR3 nucleotide sequence: TGCGCCAGCAGCTTGGTGGGGGTAACAGATACGCAGTATTTT.

The sample holds one count of this clone. V gene TRBV9 combines with J gene TRBJ2-1, with a weak D call TRBD1 (6 bases). Germline CDR1 and CDR2: SGDLS and YYNGEE. The length of the CDR3 is 16 residues. The ends were cut back, 3 bases at V and 8 bases at J, with 21 bases in the middle. CDR3 loop: CASSAPRGAVIDEQFF. The CDR3 coding sequence is TGTGCCAGCAGCGCCCCCAGGGGAGCGGTTATTGATGAGCAGTTCTTC. Drawing the rest from reference TRBV9 and TRBJ2-1, the complete variable domain is DSGVTQTPKHLITATGQRVTLRCSPRSGDLSVYWYQQSLDQGLQFLIQYYNGEERAKGNILERFSAQQFPDLHSELNLSSLELGDSALYFCASSAPRGAVIDEQFFGPGTRLTVL.

The chain employs TRBV24-1 and TRBJ2-3; no reliable D call. The length of the CDR3 is 14 residues. CDR1 is KGHDR, CDR2 SFDVKD, per germline. The germline V and J ends were trimmed by 5 bases and 1 base, with 9 bases remaining between them. The CDR3 region is CATSAVGGTDTQYF. As DNA, the CDR3 is TGTGCCACCAGTGCGGTAGGTGGCACAGATACGCAGTATTTT.

The chain couples TRBV28 to TRBJ1-1, with 11 positions matching TRBD1. The CDR3 contains 16 residues. The ends lost 5 bases at V and 4 bases at J; junction bases unmatched: 9. Per the germline V gene, CDR1 is MDHEN and CDR2 is SYDVKM. The CDR3 region is CASSTIGQGARTEAFF. The CDR3 DNA is TGTGCCAGCAGTACCATCGGACAGGGGGCACGCACTGAAGCTTTCTTT.

V gene TRBV20-1 combines with J gene TRBJ2-3; D not certain. The CDR3 totals 11 residues. The germline V gene encodes CDR1 DFQATT and CDR2 SNEGSKA (reference sequence). CDR3 residues: CSVPSTDTQYF. CDR3 nucleotides: TGCAGCGTCCCGAGCACAGATACGCAGTATTTT.

The J gene is TRBJ2-1, the V gene TRBV2, with D possibly matching TRBD1 (6 bases). With 6 bases removed from V and 6 bases from J, the gap between germline ends came to 6 bases. The CDR3 sequence is 11 residues long. In germline, CDR1 is SNHLY, CDR2 FYNNEI. The CDR3 region is CASRQGNEQFF. CDR3 nucleotide sequence: TGTGCCAGCAGACAGGGCAATGAGCAGTTCTTC.

This chain links TRBV30 with TRBJ2-1; D gene ambiguous. The CDR3 extends over 15 amino acids. Germline V gene data show CDR1 as GTSNPN and CDR2 as SVGIG (reference sequence). V shed 3 bases and J shed 6 bases, with 18 bases lying between them. The CDR3 sequence: CAWSPGLVLPNEQFF. The CDR3 DNA reads as TGTGCCTGGAGCCCTGGCCTGGTTCTGCCCAATGAGCAGTTCTTC.

The rearrangement uses TRBV19 and TRBJ2-7; 7 bases match TRBD1. Germline-derived CDR1 and CDR2 are LNHDA and SQIVND (reference sequence). The CDR3 totals 12 residues. After removal of 5 bases from V and 3 bases from J, the junction contained 1 base not matched to a gene. The CDR3 loop is CASSDRVYEQYF. CDR3 nucleotides: TGTGCCAGTAGTGACAGGGTCTACGAGCAGTACTTC.

V gene TRBV4-1 combines with J gene TRBJ2-3; D gene uncertain. Germline values: CDR1 MGHRA, CDR2 YSYEKL. The CDR3 loop spans 15 amino acids. V lost 4 bases to trimming and J lost 2 bases, with 13 bases between them. CDR3: CASSPAGQSTDTQYF. CDR3 bases: TGCGCCAGCAGCCCCGCTGGCCAATCCACAGATACGCAGTATTTT.

The chain carries TRBV6-6 and TRBJ1-3; 7 positions match TRBD1. CDR1 and CDR2 (germline): MNHNY, SVGAGI (reference sequence). J was trimmed by 4 bases and V by 4 bases; bases with no gene match: 4. The CDR3 loop spans 14 amino acids. This chain's CDR3 is CASSWDRTGNTIYF. The CDR3 DNA is TGTGCCAGCAGTTGGGACAGAACGGGAAACACCATATATTTT.

The chain recombines TRBV2 with TRBJ1-5; D may be TRBD1 (6 bases). The germline V gene has CDR1 SNHLY and CDR2 FYNNEI. V dropped 7 bases and J dropped 3 bases, with 16 bases sitting between them. CDR3 length equals 15 residues. CDR3 DNA sequence: TGTGCCAGCAAGGACCGGGGGCCCTCCAATCAGCCCCAGCATTTT. Its translation: CASKDRGPSNQPQHF.

CDR3 sequence: CAWSVSGGGFSSNSPLHF. The CDR3, as DNA: TGTGCCTGGAGTGTATCGGGTGGGGGGTTCTCAAGTAATTCACCCCTCCACTTT. V and J are TRBV30 and TRBJ1-6; D may be TRBD1 (5 bases). The CDR3 is 18 amino acids. The V end lost 0 bases, the J end lost 6 bases, and 21 bases lay between the germline ends. The germline CDR1 and CDR2 sequences are GTSNPN and SVGIG (reference sequence).

The V and J genes are TRBV18 and TRBJ2-2, with D uncertain. This CDR3 spans 15 amino acids. Germline CDR1 and CDR2: KGHSH and LQKENI. Trimming removed 2 bases from V and 1 base from J, with 8 bases in between. The CDR3: CASSPATENTGELFF. CDR3 DNA: TGTGCCAGCTCACCAGCGACGGAGAACACCGGGGAGCTGTTTTTT. The complete variable domain, with remaining parts taken from reference TRBV18 and TRBJ2-2, reads NAGVMQNPRHLVRRRGQEARLRCSPMKGHSHVYWYRQLPEEGLKFMVYLQKENIIDESGMPKERFSAEFPKEGPSILRIQQVVRGDSAAYFCASSPATENTGELFFGEGSRLTVL.

The rearrangement uses TRBV2 and TRBJ1-4; D gene unclear. Germline CDR1 SNHLY, CDR2 FYNNEI. With 1 base removed from V and 4 bases from J, the gap between germline ends came to 7 bases. CDR3 length: 14 residues. The DNA for the CDR3 is TGTGCCAGCAGTGAAGTGCAGATTAATGAAAAACTGTTTTTT. Translating gives CASSEVQINEKLFF.

The V call is TRBV30, the J call TRBJ1-2; D unresolved. CDR1 is GTSNPN and CDR2 is SVGIG in the germline V gene (reference sequence). The V end was cut by 0 bases, the J end by 6 bases, with 11 bases between. The CDR3 totals 13 residues. This CDR3 is CAWSVQYGDGYTF. The CDR3, as DNA: TGTGCCTGGAGTGTCCAGTATGGGGATGGCTACACCTTC.

This sequence joins TRBV11-2 and TRBJ2-3; the D is unclear. This CDR3 region has 13 residues. CDR1 and CDR2 from the germline V gene are SGHAT and FQNNGV. V was shortened by 5 bases and J by 6 bases, with 12 bases between the two germline ends. CDR3 region: CASSPLNRDTQYF. CDR3 nucleotides: TGTGCCAGCAGCCCCCTCAACCGGGATACGCAGTATTTT.

This chain connects TRBV27 to TRBJ2-7; a weak D match, TRBD2 (5 bases). V was pared by 5 bases and J by 6 bases, with 14 bases between. The CDR3 is made up of 13 amino acids. Germline V CDR1 and CDR2: MNHEY, SMNVEV (reference sequence). CDR3: CASSRGNGGEQYF. CDR3 coding DNA: TGTGCCAGCAGTCGAGGGAACGGCGGCGAGCAGTACTTC.

The J gene is TRBJ1-4, the V gene TRBV15; D possibly corresponds to TRBD1 (6 bases). Germline V CDR1 and CDR2: LNHNV, YYDKDF (reference sequence). The CDR3 spans 17 residues. V was pared by 0 bases and J by 0 bases, with 11 bases between. The CDR3: CATSRDQDSSTNEKLFF. CDR3 sequence (DNA): TGTGCCACCAGCAGAGACCAGGACAGTTCAACTAATGAAAAACTGTTTTTT.

The rearrangement uses TRBV30 and TRBJ2-7, with TRBD2 matching 12 bases. CDR1 and CDR2 (germline): GTSNPN, SVGIG (reference sequence). This CDR3 spans 18 amino acids. Trimming removed 3 bases from V and 3 bases from J; junction bases left unmatched: 15. CDR3 amino acids: CAWRAKTSGGRYGYEQYF. Here the CDR3 DNA reads TGTGCCTGGAGAGCCAAGACTAGCGGGGGAAGGTATGGCTACGAGCAGTACTTC.

CDR3 in amino acids: CASSAPGTSYNEQFF. The CDR3 DNA is TGTGCCAGCAGCGCACCCGGGACTTCCTACAATGAGCAGTTCTTC. The chain uses TRBV7-3 and TRBJ2-1, with D perhaps matching TRBD2 (6 bases). Germline CDR1 SGHTA, CDR2 FQGTGA. The CDR3 extends over 15 amino acids. The V end was cut by 5 bases, the J end by 1 base, with 12 bases between.

V and J are TRBV24-1 and TRBJ2-3; perhaps TRBD2 as D (6 bases). The ends were cut back, 3 bases at V and 2 bases at J, with 17 bases in the middle. The CDR3 is 17 residues long. Per the germline V gene, CDR1 is KGHDR and CDR2 is SFDVKD. The CDR3 bases are TGTGCCACCAGTGATCGTCCGGGACTTTCCAACACAGATACGCAGTATTTT. As protein: CATSDRPGLSNTDTQYF.